This T cell receptor beta chain was obtained from a study of CD8+CD57+ T cells in acquired aplastic anemia. Study results and limitations: Between the patient and control groups, CD8+ Simpson's diversity did not differ significantly.

By flow cytometry, patients selected for sequencing had shown an expansion of CD8+CD57+ cells. Everyone among the patients had severe acquired aplastic anemia. Among the patients, none had received any therapy at the time of blood sampling. Germline values: CDR1 MGHDK, CDR2 SYGVNS. The V and J ends lost 4 bases and 8 bases, in that order; junction bases with no gene match: 10. The CDR3 loop spans 14 amino acids. The TCR beta profiling, which covered VDJ combination and CDR3 sequence, was carried out using genomic DNA as the template. TCRdb analysed the reads with MiXCR anew, one entry per CDR3 protein. Altogether about 160,000 distinct CDR3 sequences are present, about 48% being singletons, with the ten largest covering roughly 30%. Concerning this clonotype itself: The antigen remains undetermined.

The clonotype was recovered from a human donor with aplastic anemia. The gene calls are TRBV25-1 and TRBJ1-2, with 7 nucleotides matching TRBD1. Sample: sorted CD4+, CD8+, or CD8+CD57+ T cells (not recorded which) from PBMCs. The CDR3: CASSAFDRDGGYTF. In nucleotides, the CDR3 is TGTGCCAGCAGTGCTTTTGACAGGGATGGAGGCTACACCTTC.